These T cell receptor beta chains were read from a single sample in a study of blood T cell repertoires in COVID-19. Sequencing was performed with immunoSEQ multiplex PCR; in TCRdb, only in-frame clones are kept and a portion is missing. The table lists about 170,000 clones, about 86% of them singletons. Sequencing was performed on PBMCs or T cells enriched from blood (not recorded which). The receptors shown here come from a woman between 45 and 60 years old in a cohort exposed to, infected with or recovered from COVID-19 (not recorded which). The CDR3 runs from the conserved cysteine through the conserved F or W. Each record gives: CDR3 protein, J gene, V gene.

CDR3 protein: CASSPRGGNQPQHF
J gene: TRBJ1-5
V gene: TRBV3-1/TRBV3-2

CDR3 protein: CASSLVYREAFF
J gene: TRBJ1-1
V gene: TRBV12-3/TRBV12-4

CDR3 protein: CASSPLALGDRYNYGYTF
J gene: TRBJ1-2
V gene: TRBV19

CDR3 protein: CASSTTQPQHF
J gene: TRBJ1-5
V gene: TRBV28

CDR3 protein: CASSTGVGGYTF
J gene: TRBJ1-2
V gene: TRBV6-2/TRBV6-3

CDR3 protein: CASSDRVEETQYF
J gene: TRBJ2-5
V gene: TRBV11-2

CDR3 protein: CAIREQGKNTGELFF
J gene: TRBJ2-2
V gene: TRBV10-3

CDR3 protein: CASSDRITSGDATGELFF
J gene: TRBJ2-2
V gene: TRBV18

CDR3 protein: CASSEDRGLEQYF
J gene: TRBJ2-7
V gene: TRBV6-1

CDR3 protein: CASSPGTGNYNEQYF
J gene: TRBJ2-7
V gene: TRBV2

CDR3 protein: CASSLYQGINQPQHF
J gene: TRBJ1-5
V gene: TRBV7-6

CDR3 protein: CASSVAYEQFF
J gene: TRBJ2-1
V gene: TRBV3-1/TRBV3-2

CDR3 protein: CASSGGVGHANEKLFF
J gene: TRBJ1-4
V gene: TRBV5-8

CDR3 protein: CASSLGRTGVIPTNEKLFF
J gene: TRBJ1-4
V gene: TRBV5-4

CDR3 protein: CASSPTPGSIYF
J gene: TRBJ1-3
V gene: TRBV6-5

CDR3 protein: CSANDRGVYEQYF
J gene: TRBJ2-7
V gene: TRBV20-1

CDR3 protein: CASSLHARPPNYGYTF
J gene: TRBJ1-2
V gene: TRBV5-8

CDR3 protein: CASSESMGGTEAFF
J gene: TRBJ1-1
V gene: TRBV25-1

CDR3 protein: CASSQATGSYGYTF
J gene: TRBJ1-2
V gene: TRBV3-1/TRBV3-2

CDR3 protein: CASSEGTGSYNEQFF
J gene: TRBJ2-1
V gene: TRBV6-4

CDR3 protein: CAWSVGGTQPRRDVLTF
J gene: TRBJ2-6
V gene: TRBV30

CDR3 protein: CASSIEGRQKNSPLHF
J gene: TRBJ1-6
V gene: TRBV19

CDR3 protein: CASSLASGHSPLHF
J gene: TRBJ1-6
V gene: TRBV5-1

CDR3 protein: CASSEGGPITGELFF
J gene: TRBJ2-2
V gene: TRBV2

CDR3 protein: CASSLAGYTEAFF
J gene: TRBJ1-1
V gene: TRBV5-4

CDR3 protein: CASSLSPGTGLNEKLFF
J gene: TRBJ1-4
V gene: TRBV18

CDR3 protein: CASSLEGGTGETQYF
J gene: TRBJ2-5
V gene: TRBV5-1

CDR3 protein: CSASLGTGSTLSYEQYF
J gene: TRBJ2-7
V gene: TRBV29-1

CDR3 protein: CASSYSPGGTDTQYF
J gene: TRBJ2-3
V gene: TRBV6-6

CDR3 protein: CASSQEPRRVTTGELFF
J gene: TRBJ2-2
V gene: TRBV3-1/TRBV3-2

CDR3 protein: CASSPGSGGAGELFF
J gene: TRBJ2-2
V gene: TRBV4-2

CDR3 protein: CASGPGQGWTQYF
J gene: TRBJ2-5
V gene: TRBV6-5

CDR3 protein: CASGGGVSDYNEQFF
J gene: TRBJ2-1
V gene: TRBV7-2

CDR3 protein: CASSVQDSSTDTQYF
J gene: TRBJ2-3
V gene: TRBV9

CDR3 protein: CASSEGHIDTGELFF
J gene: TRBJ2-2
V gene: TRBV5-1